Following are 26 T cell receptor beta chains from one sample sequenced in a study of blood T cell repertoires in COVID-19. The data were produced by immunoSEQ multiplex PCR, yet TCRdb's version contains in-frame clones alone and is incomplete. This table holds under 100,000 clones, over 70% found once. The sample was peripheral blood. The receptors shown here come from a man at least 80 years old with active or convalescent COVID-19.

The gene calls are TRBV12-5 and TRBJ2-1, with 11 bases aligning to TRBD1. The CDR3 is 16 residues long. Germline values: CDR1 LGHNT, CDR2 FRNRAP. V dropped 5 bases and J dropped 2; count of bases not matched to a gene: 5. CDR3 in amino acids: CASGPPGQGAYNEQFF. The CDR3 DNA reads as TGTGCTAGTGGTCCGCCGGGACAGGGGGCCTACAATGAGCAGTTCTTC.

The CDR3 here is CASSPGRQGNNQPQHF. CDR3 nucleotides: TGTGCCAGCTCCCCAGGGAGACAGGGGAACAATCAGCCCCAGCATTTT. This chain links TRBV18 with TRBJ1-5; TRBD1 matches 8 bases. Germline trimming cut 6 bases from V and 3 bases from J; bases unmatched to any gene: 10. CDR1 is KGHSH, CDR2 LQKENI, per germline. CDR3 size: 16 residues.

J is TRBJ1-2 and V is TRBV5-6, with a weak D call TRBD1 (5 bases). CDR1 SGHDT and CDR2 YYEEEE come from the germline V gene. CDR3 size: 16 residues. The V end was cut by 4 bases, the J end by 1 base, with 17 bases between. Here the CDR3 DNA reads TGTGCCAGCAGCGCAACGACAGCGGGTTATAACTATGGCTACACCTTC. Encoded protein: CASSATTAGYNYGYTF.

CDR3 region: CASSEGVGGYGYTF. CDR3 bases: TGCGCCAGCAGTGAGGGGGTAGGGGGCTATGGCTACACCTTC. The chain is built from TRBV10-2 and TRBJ1-2, with D possibly matching TRBD1 (6 bases). V was clipped by 2 bases and J by 4 bases, with 11 bases between them. Germline CDR1 and CDR2: WSHSY and SAAADI. CDR3 length: 14 residues.

The chain is built from TRBV30 and TRBJ1-4, with D uncertain. V was cut by 6 bases and J by 8 bases, with 16 bases left in between. The CDR3 length is 13 residues. The V gene's germline CDR1 is GTSNPN and CDR2 SVGIG (reference sequence). CDR3 region: CACDTDPREKLFF. CDR3 in DNA: TGTGCCTGTGACACCGACCCTCGGGAAAAACTGTTTTTT.

As to this clone: This same CDR3 is encoded by further DNA sequences in the sample. The chain recombines TRBV11-2 with TRBJ1-2; 7 nucleotides agree with TRBD1. V lost 5 bases and J lost 7; bases outside the gene matches: 4. The CDR3 is 12 amino acids. Looked up from germline, CDR1 is SGHAT and CDR2 is FQNNGV. The CDR3: CASSLNRGGYTF. The DNA of the CDR3 is TGTGCCAGCAGCCTAAACAGGGGTGGCTACACCTTC.

V usage is TRBV6-5 and J usage is TRBJ1-1; perhaps TRBD1 as D (6 bases). The germline CDR1 and CDR2 sequences are MNHEY and SVGAGI. The ends were cut back, 7 bases at V and 3 bases at J, with 15 bases in the middle. The CDR3 is 14 residues long. The DNA of the CDR3 is TGTGCCAGCATCTCCCGAGGGGGGGACACTGAAGCTTTCTTT. It codes for CASISRGGDTEAFF.

This chain connects TRBV11-3 to TRBJ2-5; a possible D gene is TRBD2 (6 bases). The CDR3 is 16 residues long. Looked up from germline, CDR1 is SGHNT and CDR2 is YENEEA. V lost 1 base to trimming and J lost 2 bases, with 14 bases between them. The CDR3 region has the DNA TGTGCCAGCAGCTTAGTGGGGGGTACGGGGCAAGAGACCCAGTACTTC. As protein: CASSLVGGTGQETQYF.

The V and J genes are TRBV4-3 and TRBJ1-4; 9 bases align to TRBD1. The V and J ends lost 0 bases and 8 bases, in that order; junction bases with no gene match: 4. Germline CDR1 LGHNA, CDR2 YSLEER. The CDR3 contains 15 residues. The CDR3 coding sequence is TGCGCCAGCAGCCAAGATCGAGACAGGGGGGAAAAACTGTTTTTT. Its translation: CASSQDRDRGEKLFF.

The J gene is TRBJ1-4, the V gene TRBV5-1, with 10 nucleotides matching TRBD1. V was pared by 4 bases and J by 6 bases, with 3 bases of the junction left unmatched. This CDR3 is 14 amino acids long. Germline loops: CDR1 SGHRS, CDR2 YFSETQ. The CDR3 DNA is TGCGCCAGCAGCCAGGGACAGGGGTATGAAAAACTGTTTTTT. This codes for CASSQGQGYEKLFF.

CDR3 DNA sequence: TGTGCCAGCAGTTGGACTAGCGGGGGGGCCGGGGAGCTGTTTTTT. It codes for CASSWTSGGAGELFF. The chain recombines TRBV28 with TRBJ2-2, with 15 bases that match TRBD2. With V trimmed by 4 bases and J by 6 bases, 0 bases remained unmatched. The CDR3 has 15 residues. The germline gives CDR1 MDHEN, CDR2 SYDVKM.

Many counts were recorded for this clone. The J gene is TRBJ2-1, the V gene TRBV15; 10 positions agree with TRBD2. J lost 4 bases, V lost 5 bases, and 5 bases had no gene match. This CDR3 has 15 amino acids. CDR1 and CDR2 from the germline V gene are LNHNV and YYDKDF (reference sequence). The CDR3 loop is CATSVTSGAYNEQFF. In DNA, the CDR3 is TGTGCCACCAGCGTAACTAGCGGGGCATACAATGAGCAGTTCTTC.

The chain uses TRBV5-6 and TRBJ2-1, with 8 bases identical to TRBD1. Germline CDR1 reads SGHDT; CDR2 reads YYEEEE. Trimming removed 2 bases from V and 1 base from J; junction bases left unmatched: 2. The CDR3 sequence is 15 residues long. The CDR3, as DNA: TGTGCCAGCAGCTTAGACAGGGGTTCCTACAATGAGCAGTTCTTC. It yields the protein CASSLDRGSYNEQFF.

The chain has TRBV10-1 and TRBJ2-7; 8 bases align to TRBD1. The J segment lost 1 base and the V segment lost 7 bases, leaving 6 bases of the junction unmatched. The CDR3 length is 14 residues. CDR1 and CDR2 (germline): WNHNN, SYGVQD (reference sequence). In DNA form, the CDR3 reads TGCGCCAGCAAAAAGGACAGGGCGTCCTACGAGCAGTACTTC. Protein: CASKKDRASYEQYF.

This clone was seen just once. The chain combines TRBV6-6 with TRBJ2-1, with TRBD1 as a possible D gene (6 bases). Trimming cost V 6 bases and J 9 bases, with 24 bases left between them. Germline V CDR1 and CDR2: MNHNY, SVGAGI (reference sequence). The CDR3 loop spans 16 amino acids. The CDR3 region is CASSPPGTLTGFEQFF. CDR3 DNA: TGTGCCAGCAGCCCACCCGGGACCCTTACAGGGTTTGAGCAGTTCTTC.

The chain recombines TRBV7-2 with TRBJ1-2; TRBD1 matches at 9 bases. The CDR3 has 13 amino acids. With V trimmed by 5 bases and J by 8 bases, 6 bases remained unmatched. Germline-derived CDR1 and CDR2 are SGHTA and FQGNSA. In DNA form, the CDR3 reads TGTGCCAGCAGCCGGGACAGGGAGGGGGGCTACACCTTC. It yields the protein CASSRDREGGYTF.

The chain uses TRBV7-8 and TRBJ1-2; 9 nucleotides match TRBD1. The CDR3 is 15 residues long. CDR1 is SGHVS, CDR2 FQNEAQ, per germline. V trimming: 5 bases; J trimming: 2 bases; junction bases outside the gene matches: 6. The chain's CDR3 is CASSLGQGHNYGYTF. CDR3 nucleotide sequence: TGTGCCAGCAGCCTGGGACAGGGTCACAACTATGGCTACACCTTC. Full variable domain (remainder filled in from reference TRBV7-8 and TRBJ1-2): GAGVSQSPRYKVAKRGQDVALRCDPISGHVSLFWYQQALGQGPEFLTYFQNEAQLDKSGLPSDRFFAERPEGSVSTLKIQRTQQEDSAVYLCASSLGQGHNYGYTFGSGTRLTVV.

CDR3 protein: CASSLAGISYEQYF. The CDR3 DNA follows: TGTGCCAGCAGCTTGGCGGGAATCTCCTACGAGCAGTACTTC. The chain uses TRBV7-2 and TRBJ2-7; perhaps TRBD2 as D (6 bases). The CDR3 covers 14 residues. V dropped 3 bases and J dropped 0 bases, with 9 bases sitting between them. CDR1 is SGHTA and CDR2 is FQGNSA in the germline V gene. Complete variable domain (other parts from reference TRBV7-2 and TRBJ2-7): GAGVSQSPSNKVTEKGKDVELRCDPISGHTALYWYRQSLGQGLEFLIYFQGNSAPDKSGLPSDRFSAERTGGSVSTLTIQRTQQEDSAVYLCASSLAGISYEQYFGPGTRLTVT.

This rearrangement joins TRBV10-3 to TRBJ2-1; the D is unclear. CDR1 is ENHRY, CDR2 SYGVKD, per germline. Trimming removed 6 bases at V and 9 bases at J, with 12 bases between. CDR3 length equals 12 residues. The CDR3 spells CAIRVGLGEQFF. CDR3 in DNA: TGTGCCATCAGGGTGGGCCTGGGTGAGCAGTTCTTC.

The gene calls are TRBV24-1 and TRBJ2-5, with 12 positions matching TRBD2. Looked up from germline, CDR1 is KGHDR and CDR2 is SFDVKD. CDR3 length equals 16 residues. V was pared by 4 bases and J by 1 base, with 3 bases of the junction left unmatched. This chain's CDR3 is CATSDSSGGGQETQYF. CDR3 nucleotides: TGTGCCACCAGTGACTCTAGCGGGGGGGGCCAAGAGACCCAGTACTTC.

The rearrangement links TRBV5-8 to TRBJ2-1, with 9 bases that match TRBD2. Trimming cost V 0 bases and J 5 bases; bases outside gene matches: 3. The CDR3 has 15 residues. Germline CDR1 SGHTS, CDR2 YDEGEE. The CDR3 DNA sequence: TGTGCCAGCAGCTTGGGAGCGGGGGGTGACAATGAGCAGTTCTTC. Translating it yields CASSLGAGGDNEQFF.

The rearrangement uses TRBV19 and TRBJ2-1; D is possibly TRBD2 (5 bases). Germline V gene sequence: CDR1 LNHDA, CDR2 SQIVND (reference sequence). CDR3 length: 14 amino acids. The V end was cut by 3 bases, the J end by 10 bases, with 16 bases between. CDR3 sequence (DNA): TGTGCCAGTAGTATTGCTACTAGGGATGGCGAGCAGTTCTTC. It encodes CASSIATRDGEQFF.

This CDR3 is CASSYGTGVGNTIYF. CDR3 in DNA: TGTGCCAGCAGTTACGGGACAGGGGTCGGAAACACCATATATTTT. J is TRBJ1-3 and V is TRBV6-5, with 10 bases matching TRBD1. J gave up 4 bases and V 2 bases, and 2 bases lay outside the gene matches. Germline lookup yields CDR1 MNHEY and CDR2 SVGAGI. CDR3 length: 15 amino acids.

The chain combines TRBV20-1 with TRBJ2-7; D gene unclear. This CDR3 has 11 residues. V was trimmed by 6 bases and J by 2 bases, leaving 8 bases between them. CDR1 is DFQATT and CDR2 is SNEGSKA in the germline V gene (reference sequence). CDR3 protein: CSATETYEQYF. The CDR3 DNA follows: TGCAGTGCCACCGAGACCTACGAGCAGTACTTC.

This sequence joins TRBV19 and TRBJ1-2; 8 bases are shared with TRBD1. CDR1 and CDR2 (germline): LNHDA, SQIVND (reference sequence). The ends lost 5 bases at V and 2 bases at J; junction bases unmatched: 7. The CDR3 runs 15 residues. As DNA, the CDR3 is TGTGCCAGTAGTCAACGGGACAGGCTAAACTATGGCTACACCTTC. Amino acid sequence: CASSQRDRLNYGYTF.

The rearrangement uses TRBV27 and TRBJ2-1; tentatively, D is TRBD1 (5 bases). Between the trimmed V and J ends, which lost 1 base and 7 bases, there was a span of 11 bases. The CDR3 spans 14 residues. Germline loops: CDR1 MNHEY, CDR2 SMNVEV (reference sequence). The CDR3 nucleotides are TGTGCCAGCAGTTTATTCAGGGTCCTAAATGAGCAGTTCTTC. Its translation: CASSLFRVLNEQFF.